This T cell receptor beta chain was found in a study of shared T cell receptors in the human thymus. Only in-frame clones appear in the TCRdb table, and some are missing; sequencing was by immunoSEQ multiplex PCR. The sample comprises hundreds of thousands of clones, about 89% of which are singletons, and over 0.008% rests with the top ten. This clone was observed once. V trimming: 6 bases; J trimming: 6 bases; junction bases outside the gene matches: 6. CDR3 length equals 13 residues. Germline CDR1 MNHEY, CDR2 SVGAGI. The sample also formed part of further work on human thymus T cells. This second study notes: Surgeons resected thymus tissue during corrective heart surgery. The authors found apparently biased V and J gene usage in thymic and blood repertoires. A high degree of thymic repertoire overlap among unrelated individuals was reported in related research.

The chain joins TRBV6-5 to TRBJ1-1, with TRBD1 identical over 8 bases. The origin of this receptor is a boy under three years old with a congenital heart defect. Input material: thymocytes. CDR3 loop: CASRSTGESEAFF. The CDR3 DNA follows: TGTGCCAGCAGGTCGACAGGGGAGTCTGAAGCTTTCTTT.